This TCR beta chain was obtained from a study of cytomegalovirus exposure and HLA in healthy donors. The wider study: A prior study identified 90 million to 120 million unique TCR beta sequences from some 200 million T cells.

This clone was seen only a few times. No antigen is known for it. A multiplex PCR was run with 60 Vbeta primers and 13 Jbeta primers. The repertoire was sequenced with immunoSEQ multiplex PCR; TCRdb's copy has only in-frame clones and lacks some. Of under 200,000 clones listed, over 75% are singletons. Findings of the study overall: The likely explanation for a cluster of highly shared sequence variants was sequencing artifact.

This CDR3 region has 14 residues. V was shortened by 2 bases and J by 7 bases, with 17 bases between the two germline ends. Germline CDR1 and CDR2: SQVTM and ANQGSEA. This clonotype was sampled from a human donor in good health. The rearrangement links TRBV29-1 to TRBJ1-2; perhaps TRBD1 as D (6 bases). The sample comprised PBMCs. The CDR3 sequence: CSVENLGALGGYTF. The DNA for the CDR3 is TGCAGCGTTGAAAATTTGGGGGCGCTAGGTGGCTACACCTTC.